Sequencing of this T cell receptor (beta chain) was carried out in a study of blood T cell repertoires in COVID-19. Study in general: The samples span acute and convalescent COVID-19 from the United States, Italy and Spain. From T cells, B-cell-depleted T cells, or PBMCs came the material, which was cDNA or gDNA.

Per germline, CDR1 SGHRS and CDR2 YFSETQ. The V gene end was trimmed by 4 bases and the J gene end by 0 bases; junction bases not matched to a gene: 7. This CDR3 region has 15 residues. Per the authors' pipeline: The authors estimated nucleated cell counts from reference gene primer amplification. TCRdb's copy holds only in-frame clones and misses some; the assay was immunoSEQ multiplex PCR. The V and J calls and clone size were taken over from that table, and D and trimming were inferred from the DNA. The sample records fewer than 500,000 clones, about nine tenths being singletons. The receptor comes from a woman aged 30 to 39 with active or convalescent COVID-19. The chain combines TRBV5-1 with TRBJ2-7; 7 nucleotides align to TRBD1. Sample: peripheral blood. This CDR3 is CASSPQGSSSYEQYF. DNA of the CDR3: TGCGCCAGCAGCCCACAGGGGTCGAGCTCCTACGAGCAGTACTTC.